This T cell receptor (beta chain) comes out of a study of T cells in pancreatic ductal adenocarcinoma. TCRdb's copy holds only in-frame clones and misses some; the assay was immunoSEQ multiplex PCR. The sample has roughly 100,000 clones, roughly 96% seen once. Notes on this clone: What it binds is unknown.

The length of the CDR3 is 17 residues. The V and J ends lost 2 bases and 5 bases, in that order; junction bases with no gene match: 14. CDR1 and CDR2 from the germline V gene are LNHNV and YYDKDF (reference sequence). The selected patients with pancreatic ductal adenocarcinoma had surgery but no neoadjuvant therapy. Findings of the study overall: Mean clonality was approximately 0.1 in tumors and roughly 0.07 in blood, not significantly different.

The sequenced sample consisted of PBMCs. This TCR was recovered from a human donor with pancreatic ductal adenocarcinoma. The chain recombines TRBV15 with TRBJ2-7, with 8 bases lining up with TRBD2. The CDR3: CATSRPLSSGSGNEQYF. CDR3 coding DNA: TGTGCCACCAGCAGACCCTTATCTAGCGGGTCGGGGAACGAGCAGTACTTC.